Sequencing of this T cell receptor beta chain was carried out in a study of cytomegalovirus exposure and HLA in healthy donors. Study-level findings and limits: The study flagged approximately 180 TCR beta chains as cytomegalovirus-associated. For most TCR beta V segments, an earlier analysis put the productive rate at about 87% or about 30% of the time. Later on, an analysis found that several of the most significant clusters appeared to be linked to common viral pathogens, which included parvovirus B19. In the analysis, some V segments, TRBV6-2 and TRBV6-3 included, were excluded as indistinguishable.

As concerns this clone: Its cognate antigen is unknown.

The CDR3 is 15 amino acids. Germline V CDR1 and CDR2: SGHRS, YFSETQ. Deletions cut 2 bases from V and 7 bases from J, with 16 bases between. The PCR ran on 60 Vbeta and 13 Jbeta primers. The data were produced by immunoSEQ multiplex PCR, yet TCRdb's version contains in-frame clones alone and is incomplete. The table lists about 110,000 clones, approximately 85% of them singletons, with less than 2% in the top ten. The clonotype originates from a man aged 45-65 years in good health and CMV-seronegative. This chain uses TRBV5-1 with TRBJ2-1; possibly TRBD2 for D (6 bases). Source material: PBMCs. CDR3 sequence reads: CASSFPGPGGNEQFF. In DNA, the CDR3 is TGCGCCAGCAGCTTTCCGGGTCCCGGGGGTAATGAGCAGTTCTTC.